This T cell receptor (beta chain) originates from a study of blood T cell repertoires in COVID-19. On the study more broadly: Spain, Italy and the United States supplied samples that represented acute and convalescent COVID-19.

Per the authors' pipeline: Estimation of nucleated cell counts was performed using reference gene primer amplification. Repertoires were generated with immunoSEQ multiplex PCR, while TCRdb's copy carries only in-frame clones and drops some. The V and J calls and clone size are taken from that table; D and trimming were inferred from the DNA. This repertoire shows around 200,000 clones, more than 85% found once; its top ten account for 5.5% to 8.5%. The CDR3 has 14 amino acids. The V end was cut by 1 base, the J end by 1 base, with 7 bases between. Per the germline V gene, CDR1 is LGHDT and CDR2 is YNNKEL (reference sequence).

The chain combines TRBV3-1 (or the pseudogene TRBV3-2) with TRBJ1-1; no clear D gene. Source material: peripheral blood. The origin of this receptor is a woman of 80 years or more in a cohort sampled during active or convalescent COVID-19. CDR3 in amino acids: CASSQVMSNTEAFF. The DNA of the CDR3 is TGTGCCAGCAGCCAAGTTATGTCGAACACTGAAGCTTTCTTT.